This is a list of T cell receptor beta chains from one sample in a study of blood T cell repertoires in COVID-19. TCRdb's table, derived via immunoSEQ multiplex PCR, lists solely in-frame clones and lacks some. Of 150,000 to 200,000 clones in the sample, roughly 87% were seen once. Sequencing was carried out using PBMCs or T cells enriched from blood (not recorded which). Source of these receptors: a woman in her 30s who had recovered from COVID-19. CDR3s include the opening cysteine and the closing phenylalanine or tryptophan. The D gene is left open where the match is weak. Size tells how often a clone was seen (once, few, many) or the class of an expanded clone, and some rows leave it out.

TRBJ2-2 | TRBV19 | TRBD2 | . | TGTGCCAGCTCCACTAGCGGGGCTACCGGGGAGCTGTTTTTT | CASSTSGATGELFF
TRBJ2-1 | TRBV6-2/TRBV6-3 | . | many | TGTGCCAGCAGTTATTGGGGGGGCCGGGAAGATGAGCAGTTCTTC | CASSYWGGREDEQFF
TRBJ1-6 | TRBV6-5 | TRBD1 | few | TGTGCCAGCAGTTCCGGGACAGGGAATTCACCCCTCCACTTT | CASSSGTGNSPLHF
TRBJ1-1 | TRBV18 | . | . | TGTGCCAGCTTTCGGTTACGGCAAGGGAGCACTGAAGCTTTCTTT | CASFRLRQGSTEAFF
TRBJ1-1 | TRBV7-8 | TRBD1 | . | TGTGCCAGCAGCTTAGCCAAGTTCCGACAGGGTAGGTCCGAAGCTTTCTTT | CASSLAKFRQGRSEAFF
TRBJ1-2 | TRBV23-1 | . | . | TGCGCCAGCAGAACAGTGCACTATGGCTACACCTTC | CASRTVHYGYTF
TRBJ2-2 | TRBV12-5 | TRBD1 | . | TGTGCTAGTGGAACCGGGACAGGGGATTTCACCGGGGAGCTGTTTTTT | CASGTGTGDFTGELFF
TRBJ1-1 | TRBV27 | . | . | TGTGCCAGCAGTTTATCGACGCGAGGTACAACTGAAGCTTTCTTT | CASSLSTRGTTEAFF
TRBJ2-7 | TRBV5-1 | . | . | TGCGCCAGCAGCGAGGCTAGCGCCCACGAGCAGTACTTC | CASSEASAHEQYF
TRBJ2-2 | TRBV7-6 | TRBD1 | . | TGTGCCAGCAGCCCGACAGGGGAGCGGAACACCGGGGAGCTGTTTTTT | CASSPTGERNTGELFF
TRBJ1-2 | TRBV5-1 | TRBD1 | . | TGCGCCAGCAGCTCAGAGGGGACAGGGGACGGCTACACCTTC | CASSSEGTGDGYTF
TRBJ1-3 | TRBV9 | TRBD1 | . | TGTGCCAGCAGCTCAACCATACCGGGACAGGGTAGCGAGAACACCATATATTTT | CASSSTIPGQGSENTIYF
TRBJ2-5 | TRBV6-2/TRBV6-3 | TRBD2 | . | TGTGCCAGCAGTTACCTACCGGGCGGGGGAGCGTCTTACCAAGAGACCCAGTACTTC | CASSYLPGGGASYQETQYF
TRBJ2-7 | TRBV6-5 | TRBD2 | . | TGTGCCAGCAGTACAGGACTAGCGGGAGCCTACGAGCAGTACTTC | CASSTGLAGAYEQYF
TRBJ2-1 | TRBV5-6 | TRBD1 | . | TGTGCCAGCAGCTTGGCCGGGACAGGGTACAATGAGCAGTTCTTC | CASSLAGTGYNEQFF
TRBJ2-2 | TRBV19 | TRBD2 | few | TGTGCCAGTAGTATACCCGGACTAGCGGCCACCGGGGAGCTGTTTTTT | CASSIPGLAATGELFF
TRBJ1-6 | TRBV5-1 | . | . | TGCGCCAGCAGCCGAGTGGAGGGAGGAGGTTCACCCCTCCACTTT | CASSRVEGGGSPLHF
TRBJ1-5 | TRBV7-2 | . | . | TGTGCCAGCAGCTTATCAGGGCGTACCGGCAATCAGCCCCAGCATTTT | CASSLSGRTGNQPQHF
TRBJ1-1 | TRBV25-1 | . | . | TGTGCCAGCAGTGCTGAAGCTTTGAACACTGAAGCTTTCTTT | CASSAEALNTEAFF
TRBJ1-2 | TRBV4-3 | TRBD1 | once | TGCGCCAGCAGCCAAGGGGCCACCAGGGACAGGGGACATGGCTACACCTTC | CASSQGATRDRGHGYTF
TRBJ1-5 | TRBV6-5 | . | . | TGTGCCAGCGCCCCTCAGGGAAATCAGCCCCAGCATTTT | CASAPQGNQPQHF
TRBJ2-1 | TRBV4-3 | . | . | TGCGCCAGCAGCCAAGAATTCGTGAGCTCCTACAATGAGCAGTTCTTC | CASSQEFVSSYNEQFF
TRBJ2-3 | TRBV7-8 | . | . | TGTGCCAGCAGCTTAGCAGGGAGGAGGCCACAAGATACGCAGTATTTT | CASSLAGRRPQDTQYF
TRBJ2-5 | TRBV5-8 | TRBD1 | . | TGTGCCAGCAGCTTGGCCGGTGGGACAGGGGGCAAGACCCAGTACTTC | CASSLAGGTGGKTQYF
TRBJ1-1 | TRBV2 | . | . | TGTGCCAGCCTCATGGCGGCTGAAGCTTTCTTT | CASLMAAEAFF
TRBJ2-7 | TRBV7-9 | TRBD1 | once | TGTGCCAGCAGCACGCCCGGACAGGGCATCGAGCAGTACTTC | CASSTPGQGIEQYF
TRBJ1-1 | TRBV27 | TRBD1 | . | TGTGCCAGCAGTTCACAGGGGGTAGGTCCTATTGAAGCTTTCTTT | CASSSQGVGPIEAFF
TRBJ2-2 | TRBV7-3 | TRBD2 | . | TGTGCCAGCAGCTTATCGGTAGCGGGGGCCACCGGGGAGCTGTTTTTT | CASSLSVAGATGELFF
TRBJ1-2 | TRBV30 | . | . | TGTGCCTGGAAGTTCCCAGGTTTTTATGGCTACACCTTC | CAWKFPGFYGYTF
TRBJ1-3 | TRBV4-1 | . | . | TGCGCCAGCAGCCAAGGACTGCCGCAGAGCTCTGGAAACACCATATATTTT | CASSQGLPQSSGNTIYF
TRBJ1-1 | TRBV4-2 | TRBD1 | . | TGTGCCAGCATGCGGACAGGGCGAGTGAACACTGAAGCTTTCTTT | CASMRTGRVNTEAFF
TRBJ1-1 | TRBV5-1 | TRBD1 | . | TGCGCCAGCAGGGCAGGGGGGATGAACACTGAAGCTTTCTTT | CASRAGGMNTEAFF
TRBJ2-1 | TRBV9 | . | . | TGTGCCAGCAGCTCCTCTAGCGCCAGCTCCTACAATGAGCAGTTCTTC | CASSSSSASSYNEQFF
TRBJ2-1 | TRBV20-1 | . | . | TGCAGTGCCCGACACGACAATGAGCAGTTCTTC | CSARHDNEQFF
TRBJ1-1 | TRBV7-9 | TRBD1 | . | TGTGCCAGCAGCTCACAGGGACAGGTGGGCACTGAAGCTTTCTTT | CASSSQGQVGTEAFF
TRBJ1-1 | TRBV18 | . | . | TGTGCCAGCTCCCCCGAGGAACTTCGAACTGAAGCTTTCTTT | CASSPEELRTEAFF
TRBJ1-2 | TRBV25-1 | TRBD1 | . | TGTGCCAGCAGTGACCCGGGACAGGGGCTGTCTGGCTACACCTTC | CASSDPGQGLSGYTF